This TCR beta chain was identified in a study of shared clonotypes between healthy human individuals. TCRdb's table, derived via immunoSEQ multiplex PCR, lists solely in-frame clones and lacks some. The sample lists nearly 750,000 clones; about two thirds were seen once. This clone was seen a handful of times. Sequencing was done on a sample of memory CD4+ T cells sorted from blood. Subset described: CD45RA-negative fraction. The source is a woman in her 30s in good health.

As DNA, the CDR3 is TGTGCCAGCAGCCCGCAGGGGTACACTGAAGCTTTCTTT. Translation gives CASSPQGYTEAFF. The J gene is TRBJ1-1, the V gene TRBV7-3; D might be TRBD1 (6 bases). V was trimmed by 5 bases and J by 3 bases, leaving 10 bases between them. Germline CDR1 reads SGHTA; CDR2 reads FQGTGA. This CDR3 is built from 13 residues.